The 5 T cell receptor beta chains listed next were all sequenced from one sample in a study of cytomegalovirus exposure and HLA in healthy donors. Amplification used 60 Vbeta primers and 13 Jbeta primers. Method: immunoSEQ multiplex PCR; TCRdb's copy keeps in-frame clones and lacks some. The sample consists of approximately 140,000 clones, 80% of them appearing once. The specimen was PBMCs. These receptors originate from a male donor in good health and CMV-seronegative.

This rearrangement joins TRBV28 to TRBJ1-3, with D unclear. This CDR3 has 14 amino acids. The germline V and J ends were trimmed by 5 bases and 0 bases, with 8 bases remaining between them. In germline, CDR1 is MDHEN, CDR2 SYDVKM. CDR3 nucleotides: TGTGCCAGCAGTAGCCCCGGCTCTGGAAACACCATATATTTT. Translation gives CASSSPGSGNTIYF.

This clone has more than one count but fewer than ten. V gene TRBV7-6 combines with J gene TRBJ2-3, with 14 bases matching TRBD2. V lost 2 bases and J lost 5; bases outside the gene matches: 9. Looked up from germline, CDR1 is SGHVS and CDR2 is FNYEAQ. This CDR3 is 18 amino acids long. The CDR3 DNA reads as TGTGCCAGCAGCTTACAGGCGAGTGGGACTAGCGGGGGAGATACGCAGTATTTT. Its protein is CASSLQASGTSGGDTQYF.

The gene calls are TRBV11-2 and TRBJ2-3; D uncertain. The V end was cut by 6 bases, the J end by 4 bases, with 8 bases between. Germline CDR1 and CDR2: SGHAT and FQNNGV. The CDR3 is made up of 12 amino acids. Here the CDR3 reads CASRIAADTQYF. The CDR3 nucleotides read TGTGCCAGCAGGATCGCGGCAGATACGCAGTATTTT.

The chain uses TRBV30 and TRBJ1-6, with a possible D match to TRBD1 (5 bases). This CDR3 is built from 13 residues. CDR1 is GTSNPN, CDR2 SVGIG, per germline (reference sequence). The V end lost 2 bases, the J end lost 10 bases, and 12 bases lay between the germline ends. The CDR3 coding sequence is TGTGCCTGGAGTATCGGGTCAGGGTCACCCCTCCACTTT. Its translation is CAWSIGSGSPLHF.

The genes are TRBV4-3 and TRBJ1-4; no firm D call. CDR1 LGHNA and CDR2 YSLEER come from the germline V gene. V was cut by 3 bases and J by 5 bases, with 10 bases left in between. The CDR3 runs 14 residues. The DNA of the CDR3 is TGCGCCAGCAGCCAGGACTGGATGAATGAAAAACTGTTTTTT. Translation gives CASSQDWMNEKLFF.